Presented here are 27 T cell receptor beta chains from one specimen sequenced in a study of blood T cell repertoires in COVID-19. Generated by immunoSEQ multiplex PCR, the TCRdb table keeps only in-frame clones and is missing some. The sample shows 150,000 or so clones, about four fifths of them seen only once. The material sequenced was PBMCs or T cells enriched from blood (not recorded which). These receptors were taken from a man between 45 and 60 years old who had recovered from COVID-19.

This rearrangement joins TRBV15 to TRBJ1-4; the D gene is possibly TRBD1 (5 bases). The germline CDR1 and CDR2 sequences are LNHNV and YYDKDF (reference sequence). V was trimmed by 0 bases and J by 2 bases, leaving 19 bases between them. This CDR3 is 19 amino acids long. For the CDR3, the DNA is TGTGCCACCAGCAGAGATCCCGCAGGGAGTGGGGGGACTAATGAAAAACTGTTTTTT. Amino acid sequence: CATSRDPAGSGGTNEKLFF.

In its sample, this clone was seen once. The chain employs TRBV6-5 and TRBJ1-2; maybe TRBD1 (6 bases). Germline CDR1 is MNHEY and CDR2 is SVGAGI. The V and J ends lost 7 bases and 3 bases respectively, with 18 bases between them. The CDR3 contains 15 residues. CDR3 region: CASTDPGGKDYGYTF. The CDR3 nucleotides read TGTGCCAGCACCGACCCGGGGGGCAAAGACTATGGCTACACCTTC.

J is TRBJ2-7 and V is TRBV5-4; no clear D gene. The ends were cut back, 2 bases at V and 0 bases at J, with 9 bases in the middle. Germline assignment: CDR1 SGHNT and CDR2 YYREEE (reference sequence). The CDR3 runs to 14 residues. This CDR3 is CASSFKQSSYEQYF. In nucleotides, the CDR3 is TGTGCCAGCAGCTTTAAACAGAGCTCCTACGAGCAGTACTTC.

The chain uses TRBV9 and TRBJ2-5; 10 bases agree with TRBD2. The trim removed 4 bases at V and 1 base at J, leaving 19 bases unmatched. The CDR3 runs to 20 residues. Germline values: CDR1 SGDLS, CDR2 YYNGEE. CDR3 region: CASSPRPSGGLLSPQETQYF. CDR3 nucleotide sequence: TGTGCCAGCAGCCCAAGACCTAGCGGGGGCCTGCTGTCTCCCCAAGAGACCCAGTACTTC.

This clone was found once. The chain has TRBV28 and TRBJ2-2, with 8 bases identical to TRBD2. Losses at the gene ends were 7 bases for V and 5 bases for J; bases not matched to a gene: 9. The germline gives CDR1 MDHEN, CDR2 SYDVKM. This CDR3 is built from 15 residues. The CDR3 DNA sequence: TGTGCCAGCATCGGAACGGGGGGGCGAACCGGGGAGCTGTTTTTT. This codes for CASIGTGGRTGELFF.

The J gene is TRBJ2-5, the V gene TRBV3-1 (or the pseudogene TRBV3-2); perhaps TRBD2 as D (5 bases). The V end was cut by 3 bases, the J end by 6 bases, with 14 bases between. The germline gives CDR1 LGHDT, CDR2 YNNKEL (reference sequence). This CDR3 has 14 residues. CDR3 residues: CASSHARELKTQYF. The CDR3 DNA reads as TGTGCCAGCAGCCATGCTAGGGAGCTGAAGACCCAGTACTTC.

This rearrangement joins TRBV11-2 to TRBJ1-1; TRBD1 matches at 8 bases. V was clipped by 6 bases and J by 4 bases; unmatched bases: 7. The CDR3 consists of 14 residues. Germline V CDR1 and CDR2: SGHAT, FQNNGV. As DNA, the CDR3 is TGTGCCAGCAGTCCTGACAGGGGCGGCACTGAAGCTTTCTTT. Encoded protein: CASSPDRGGTEAFF. The entire variable domain, with the rest obtained from reference TRBV11-2 and TRBJ1-1, is as follows: EAGVAQSPRYKIIEKRQSVAFWCNPISGHATLYWYQQILGQGPKLLIQFQNNGVVDDSQLPKDRFSAERLKGVDSTLKIQPAKLEDSAVYLCASSPDRGGTEAFFGQGTRLTVV.

A single count supports this clone. The chain recombines TRBV27 with TRBJ1-2; 8 bases fit TRBD1. The V and J ends lost 5 bases and 4 bases, in that order; junction bases with no gene match: 3. The CDR3 is 13 residues long. CDR1 is MNHEY and CDR2 is SMNVEV in the germline V gene (reference sequence). CDR3 loop: CASSPDRAYGYTF. The CDR3 DNA sequence: TGTGCCAGCAGTCCGGACAGGGCCTATGGCTACACCTTC.

This chain uses TRBV30 with TRBJ2-1; 7 positions agree with TRBD2. The CDR3 has 13 residues. Trimming took 7 bases from V and 0 from J; bases not matched to a gene: 3. Germline CDR1 and CDR2: GTSNPN and SVGIG (reference sequence). CDR3 coding DNA: TGTGCCTCCCAGCGGGGCTCCTACAATGAGCAGTTCTTC. It is translated as CASQRGSYNEQFF.

The V and J genes are TRBV7-9 and TRBJ1-1; D possibly corresponds to TRBD1 (6 bases). The ends were cut back, 0 bases at V and 5 bases at J, with 10 bases in the middle. This CDR3 is 14 amino acids long. Germline V lookup: CDR1 SEHNR, CDR2 FQNEAQ (reference sequence). CDR3 residues: CASSLAQGGTEAFF. In DNA form, the CDR3 reads TGTGCCAGCAGCTTAGCACAGGGAGGGACTGAAGCTTTCTTT.

As for this clone: Other nucleotide sequences from this sample produce the same CDR3. DNA for the CDR3: TGTGCCAGCAGCTTAGCCGTTGCTGAAGCTTTCTTT. Translation gives CASSLAVAEAFF. The V call is TRBV7-9, the J call TRBJ1-1; D uncertain. V was pared by 0 bases and J by 6 bases, with 5 bases between. Germline CDR1 reads SEHNR; CDR2 reads FQNEAQ (reference sequence). There are 12 residues in the CDR3.

V gene TRBV4-1 combines with J gene TRBJ2-7, with D maybe TRBD1 (5 bases). The CDR3 is 16 residues long. V lost 0 bases, J lost 4 bases, and 16 bases lay in between. CDR1 is MGHRA and CDR2 is YSYEKL in the germline V gene. The CDR3 region is CASSQELLGREYEQYF. The CDR3, as DNA: TGCGCCAGCAGCCAAGAGCTCTTGGGCAGGGAATACGAGCAGTACTTC.

V usage is TRBV4-3 and J usage is TRBJ1-2, with a weak D call TRBD1 (6 bases). Per germline, CDR1 LGHNA and CDR2 YSLEER. There are 15 residues in the CDR3. V was shortened by 0 bases and J by 8 bases, with 16 bases between the two germline ends. The CDR3 sequence is CASSQERAGDGGYTF. As DNA, the CDR3 is TGCGCCAGCAGCCAAGAAAGAGCAGGGGACGGGGGCTACACCTTC.

This chain joins TRBV12-3 or TRBV12-4 and TRBJ2-5, with D unclear. V was cut by 3 bases and J by 3 bases, with 5 bases left in between. CDR3 length: 12 amino acids. CDR3 loop: CASSFNEETQYF. CDR3 DNA: TGTGCCAGCAGTTTTAATGAAGAGACCCAGTACTTC.

The chain is built from TRBV5-4 and TRBJ2-3; 13 positions match TRBD2. This CDR3 contains 17 residues. Losses at the gene ends were 4 bases for V and 14 bases for J; bases not matched to a gene: 19. From germline, CDR1 is SGHNT and CDR2 YYREEE (reference sequence). CDR3 coding DNA: TGTGCCAGCAGCGTCCCATCGGCCGGACTAGCGGGGGCCCCGCTGTATTTT. Residues: CASSVPSAGLAGAPLYF.

In its sample, this clone was seen once. The gene calls are TRBV7-3 and TRBJ1-1, with 7 bases that match TRBD1. The CDR3 sequence is 13 residues long. Germline CDR1 SGHTA, CDR2 FQGTGA. J was trimmed by 4 bases and V by 5 bases; bases with no gene match: 4. This CDR3 is CASSRQGPTEAFF. CDR3 DNA sequence: TGTGCCAGCAGCCGACAGGGACCCACTGAAGCTTTCTTT.

As regards this clone: At one of its ends the junction is not consistent with the germline gene, which may arise from a read error. The chain employs TRBV7-3 and TRBJ2-7, with D possibly being TRBD1 (5 bases). The CDR3 has 12 amino acids. Germline values: CDR1 SGHTA, CDR2 FQGTGA. CDR3 coding DNA: TGTGCCAGCAGCTTAAGGGGCGAACCGTTGAACTTC. Protein product: CASSLRGEPLNF.

This chain uses TRBV7-2 with TRBJ2-2, with 9 bases aligning to TRBD2. V gave up 2 bases and J gave up 2 bases; unmatched junction bases: 9. This CDR3 is 18 amino acids long. From germline, CDR1 is SGHTA and CDR2 FQGNSA. CDR3 bases: TGTGCCAGCAGCTTAATGTTCGCGGGGGGGATTAACACCGGGGAGCTGTTTTTT. Translating it yields CASSLMFAGGINTGELFF.

The V and J genes are TRBV29-1 and TRBJ1-5, with 11 nucleotides matching TRBD1. V shed 7 bases and J 5 bases; nucleotides not matched to a gene: 7. The V gene's germline CDR1 is SQVTM and CDR2 ANQGSEA. The CDR3 is 14 residues long. The CDR3, as DNA: TGCAGCGGGAGGACAGGGGGCGCAGATCAGCCCCAGCATTTT. This gives the protein CSGRTGGADQPQHF.

The chain employs TRBV6-5 and TRBJ1-1; D is unresolved. The V and J ends lost 6 bases and 0 bases respectively, with 8 bases between them. This CDR3 region has 13 residues. Germline lookup yields CDR1 MNHEY and CDR2 SVGAGI. CDR3 loop: CASSLGVNTEAFF. The CDR3 nucleotides are TGTGCCAGCAGCCTGGGAGTGAACACTGAAGCTTTCTTT.

The chain employs TRBV7-9 and TRBJ2-7, with 8 bases fitting TRBD1. The trim removed 2 bases at V and 2 bases at J, leaving 5 bases unmatched. This CDR3 has 15 amino acids. Germline lookup yields CDR1 SEHNR and CDR2 FQNEAQ (reference sequence). The CDR3 DNA sequence: TGTGCCAGCAGCTTATTGGGGACAGGCACCTACGAGCAGTACTTC. This encodes CASSLLGTGTYEQYF.

The chain carries TRBV5-1 and TRBJ2-7, with a tentative D call TRBD1 (6 bases). CDR1 is SGHRS and CDR2 is YFSETQ in the germline V gene. The CDR3 has 14 amino acids. Trimming took off 0 bases at V and 4 bases at J, with 11 bases between the two ends. This CDR3 reads CASSLGRGQYEQYF. CDR3 coding DNA: TGCGCCAGCAGCTTGGGCAGGGGCCAATACGAGCAGTACTTC.

The chain couples TRBV5-1 to TRBJ2-3; 8 nucleotides agree with TRBD2. Unmatched junction bases numbered 4, after V lost 5 bases and J lost 2 bases. The CDR3 has 14 amino acids. Looked up from germline, CDR1 is SGHRS and CDR2 is YFSETQ. CDR3 amino acids: CASSERGNTDTQYF. CDR3 DNA: TGCGCCAGCAGTGAGCGGGGGAACACAGATACGCAGTATTTT.

This clone came up a few times. V is TRBV6-1 and J is TRBJ1-5; D remains ambiguous. The CDR3 totals 13 residues. Germline lookup yields CDR1 MNHNS and CDR2 SASEGT. Trimming shortened V by 0 bases and J by 7 bases, and 7 bases separated the two germline ends. The CDR3 is CASSEAAGQPQHF. CDR3 in DNA: TGTGCCAGCAGTGAAGCGGCTGGCCAGCCCCAGCATTTT.

The rearrangement joins TRBV7-6 to TRBJ2-7; D remains unclear. From germline, CDR1 is SGHVS and CDR2 FNYEAQ. Trimming left V 5 bases short and J 3 bases short, with 11 bases between. The CDR3 covers 13 residues. CDR3 loop: CASSPRLDYEQYF. The CDR3, as DNA: TGTGCCAGCAGCCCGAGACTTGACTACGAGCAGTACTTC.

V usage is TRBV4-3 and J usage is TRBJ1-3, with 8 bases matching TRBD1. The CDR3 is 16 residues long. The trim removed 1 base at V and 3 bases at J, leaving 5 bases unmatched. Per germline, CDR1 LGHNA and CDR2 YSLEER. The CDR3: CASSQGGTGYGNTIYF. In DNA form, the CDR3 reads TGCGCCAGCAGCCAAGGAGGGACAGGTTATGGAAACACCATATATTTT.

Points on this clone: At the DNA level, this CDR3 is encoded by other sequences in the same sample as well. The rearrangement links TRBV5-6 to TRBJ2-7; 9 nucleotides match TRBD2. The CDR3 has 14 amino acids. With 2 bases clipped from V and 4 bases from J, the junction kept 4 bases outside the gene matches. Germline lookup yields CDR1 SGHDT and CDR2 YYEEEE. The CDR3 bases are TGTGCCAGCAGCTTCCCGGGACTAGCATACGAGCAGTACTTC. Its protein product is CASSFPGLAYEQYF.